This entry concerns a single TCR beta chain. Roughly 0.45 to 1 ug RNA was reverse transcribed with random hexamers. The amplification used immunoSEQ multiplex PCR on TCR beta CDR3; it spanned 54 Vbeta and 13 Jbeta. TCRdb reprocessed the immunoSEQ multiplex PCR reads with MiXCR, giving one entry per CDR3 protein. The data contain 150,000 to 200,000 distinct CDR3 sequences, roughly 94% of them singletons. This entry belongs to a study of CD8 T cells in Susac syndrome. Specimen: CD4+ T cells from PBMCs. The clonotype comes from a human donor in good health.

The CDR3 here is CASTSGLFSYNEQFF. The CDR3 DNA reads as TGTGCCAGCACCTCGGGACTTTTCTCCTACAATGAGCAGTTCTTC. The chain recombines TRBV7-9 with TRBJ2-1; possibly TRBD2 for D (6 bases). The V gene's germline CDR1 is SEHNR and CDR2 FQNEAQ (reference sequence). The V gene lost 7 bases and the J gene lost 0 bases, with 13 bases spanning the gap. This CDR3 contains 15 residues.